Following are 14 T cell receptor beta chains from one sample sequenced in a study of blood T cell repertoires in COVID-19. Sequenced by immunoSEQ multiplex PCR; TCRdb stores in-frame clones only, minus some. The sample yields approximately 96,000 clones, roughly 80% seen once. Sequencing was done on a sample of peripheral blood. These receptors came from a woman of 80 years or more with acute or convalescent COVID-19.

V is TRBV3-1 (or the pseudogene TRBV3-2) and J is TRBJ2-5; TRBD2 matches at 11 bases. CDR3 length equals 17 residues. From germline, CDR1 is LGHDT and CDR2 YNNKEL (reference sequence). Trimming at V came to 5 bases and at J to 4 bases, leaving 12 bases not matched to a gene. The CDR3 sequence is CASSAVLAGVEGETQYF. DNA of the CDR3: TGTGCCAGCAGCGCCGTACTAGCGGGGGTCGAGGGAGAGACCCAGTACTTC.

This rearrangement joins TRBV18 to TRBJ1-2; no reliable D call. The V end lost 8 bases, the J end lost 2 bases, and 12 bases lay between the germline ends. The germline V gene encodes CDR1 KGHSH and CDR2 LQKENI. The CDR3 is made up of 13 amino acids. This chain's CDR3 is CASALAENYGYTF. CDR3 in DNA: TGTGCCAGCGCCCTCGCGGAGAACTATGGCTACACCTTC.

A single count supports this clone. This rearrangement joins TRBV21-1 to TRBJ1-1. TRBV21-1 constitutes a pseudogene. The CDR3 is 15 residues long. CDR3 loop: CAGGRRSPMNTEAFF. CDR3 DNA sequence: TGTGCCGGGGGGAGGCGGAGCCCCATGAACACTGAAGCTTTCTTT.

In DNA form, the CDR3 reads TGTGCCAGCTCACCCTGGACAGGGGGCCCCTACAATGAGCAGTTCTTC. It yields the protein CASSPWTGGPYNEQFF. This chain uses TRBV18 with TRBJ2-1; TRBD1 matches at 11 bases. Losses at the gene ends were 3 bases for V and 2 bases for J; bases not matched to a gene: 3. This CDR3 is built from 16 residues. Germline CDR1 is KGHSH and CDR2 is LQKENI.

The V and J genes are TRBV7-8 and TRBJ2-7, with TRBD1 matching over 7 bases. Germline V gene lookup returns CDR1 SGHVS and CDR2 FQNEAQ. The CDR3 spans 13 residues. V lost 5 bases, J lost 3 bases, and 4 bases stayed unmatched. The CDR3 nucleotides read TGTGCCAGCAGCCCGGGACAGTACTACGAGCAGTACGTC. Residues: CASSPGQYYEQYV.

This clone was recorded once. This chain connects TRBV28 to TRBJ1-6, with D possibly matching TRBD1 (5 bases). This CDR3 spans 14 amino acids. Germline CDR1 reads MDHEN; CDR2 reads SYDVKM. V shed 5 bases and J shed 2 bases, with 7 bases lying between them. CDR3 sequence: CASSPGTYNSPLHF. DNA of the CDR3: TGTGCCAGCAGTCCAGGGACCTATAATTCACCCCTCCACTTT.

The J gene is TRBJ2-7, the V gene TRBV7-2; 12 nucleotides agree with TRBD1. V was clipped by 5 bases and J by 3 bases; unmatched bases: 14. There are 18 residues in the CDR3. From germline, CDR1 is SGHTA and CDR2 FQGNSA. The CDR3 DNA reads as TGTGCCAGCAGCGAACTGAAGCCCGGGACAGGGGGCCTCTACGAGCAGTACTTC. Translation gives CASSELKPGTGGLYEQYF.

The V call is TRBV5-1, the J call TRBJ2-3; 8 bases line up with TRBD2. Trimming took 0 bases from V and 4 from J; bases not matched to a gene: 7. CDR1 SGHRS and CDR2 YFSETQ come from the germline V gene. The CDR3 length is 16 residues. The CDR3 region is CASSLAAGVPSDTQYF. CDR3 bases: TGCGCCAGCAGCTTGGCAGCGGGGGTTCCATCAGATACGCAGTATTTT.

V gene TRBV6-6 combines with J gene TRBJ1-4, with TRBD1 identical over 11 bases. Losses at the gene ends were 5 bases for V and 7 bases for J; bases not matched to a gene: 9. The CDR3 runs to 16 residues. Germline V CDR1 and CDR2: MNHNY, SVGAGI (reference sequence). CDR3 residues: CASSGGQGAVGEKLFF. Here the CDR3 DNA reads TGTGCCAGCAGTGGCGGACAGGGGGCTGTCGGTGAAAAACTGTTTTTT.

V usage is TRBV6-2 or TRBV6-3 and J usage is TRBJ2-7; D gene uncertain. Germline V gene data show CDR1 as MNHEY and CDR2 as SVGEGT. V lost 7 bases and J 3 bases, leaving 13 bases between the germline ends. The CDR3 totals 13 residues. The CDR3 region has the DNA TGTGCCAGCACCCCCGTACTTCGCTACGAGCAGTACTTC. This translates into CASTPVLRYEQYF.

The chain couples TRBV18 to TRBJ1-4, with 9 bases lining up with TRBD1. V lost 3 bases to trimming and J lost 6 bases; unmatched junction nucleotides: 8. CDR3 size: 16 residues. Germline CDR1 is KGHSH and CDR2 is LQKENI. CDR3 in DNA: TGTGCCAGCTCACCTATTTACGGGACAGGGTATGAAAAACTGTTTTTT. This encodes CASSPIYGTGYEKLFF.

This sequence joins TRBV6-5 and TRBJ1-5; TRBD1 aligns across 12 bases. The CDR3 has 15 amino acids. Germline CDR1 MNHEY, CDR2 SVGAGI. Trimming removed 6 bases from V and 7 bases from J; junction bases left unmatched: 7. The CDR3 protein is CASSVGTGGWQPQHF. DNA of the CDR3: TGTGCCAGCAGCGTGGGGACAGGGGGCTGGCAGCCCCAGCATTTT.

The rearrangement links TRBV30 to TRBJ1-2; possibly TRBD1 for D (6 bases). V was clipped by 2 bases and J by 3 bases, with 16 bases between them. The CDR3 spans 15 residues. CDR1 is GTSNPN and CDR2 is SVGIG in the germline V gene (reference sequence). The CDR3 loop reads CAWSPRGQSYYGYTF. CDR3 DNA: TGTGCCTGGAGTCCGAGAGGACAGTCCTACTATGGCTACACCTTC.

The table lists this clone with a few counts. CDR3 loop: CASRKQGFQEQYF. Here the CDR3 DNA reads TGTGCCAGCAGAAAACAGGGGTTCCAGGAGCAGTACTTC. The V gene is TRBV6-5, the J gene TRBJ2-7; 7 bases are a match to TRBD1. This CDR3 comprises 13 residues. V shed 6 bases and J 7 bases; nucleotides not matched to a gene: 9. CDR1 is MNHEY, CDR2 SVGAGI, per germline.